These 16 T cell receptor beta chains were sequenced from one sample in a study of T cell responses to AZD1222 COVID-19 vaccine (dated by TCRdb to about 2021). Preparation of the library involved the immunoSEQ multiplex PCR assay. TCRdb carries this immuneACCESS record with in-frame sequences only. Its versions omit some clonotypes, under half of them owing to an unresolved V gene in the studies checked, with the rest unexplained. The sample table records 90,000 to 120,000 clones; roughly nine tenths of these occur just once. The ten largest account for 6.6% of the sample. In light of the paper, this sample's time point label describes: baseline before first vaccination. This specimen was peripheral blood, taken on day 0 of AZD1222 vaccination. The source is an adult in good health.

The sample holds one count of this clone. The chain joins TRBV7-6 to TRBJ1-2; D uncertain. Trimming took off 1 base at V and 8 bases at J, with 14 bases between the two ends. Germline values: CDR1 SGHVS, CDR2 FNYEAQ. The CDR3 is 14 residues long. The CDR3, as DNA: TGTGCCAGCAGCTTAGAGACCGCGGGCGAGGGCTACACCTTC. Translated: CASSLETAGEGYTF.

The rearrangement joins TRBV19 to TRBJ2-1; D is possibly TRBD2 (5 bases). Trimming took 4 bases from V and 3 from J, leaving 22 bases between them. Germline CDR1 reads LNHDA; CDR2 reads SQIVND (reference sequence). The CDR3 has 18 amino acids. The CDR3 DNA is TGTGCCAGTAGTACCGCCCGTCACAGAGCGGAACACTACAATGAGCAGTTCTTC. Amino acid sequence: CASSTARHRAEHYNEQFF.

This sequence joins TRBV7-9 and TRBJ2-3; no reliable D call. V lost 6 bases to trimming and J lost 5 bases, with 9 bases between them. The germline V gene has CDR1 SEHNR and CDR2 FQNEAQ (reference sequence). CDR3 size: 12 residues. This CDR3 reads CASSRSEDTQYF. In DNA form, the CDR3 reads TGTGCCAGCAGTCGCTCGGAAGATACGCAGTATTTT.

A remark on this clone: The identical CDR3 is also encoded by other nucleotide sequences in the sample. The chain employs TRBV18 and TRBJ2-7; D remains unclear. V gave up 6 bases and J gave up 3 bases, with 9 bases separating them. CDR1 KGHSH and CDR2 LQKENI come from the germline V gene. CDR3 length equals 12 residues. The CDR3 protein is CASSRPGYEQYF. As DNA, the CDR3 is TGTGCCAGCTCGCGTCCTGGCTACGAGCAGTACTTC.

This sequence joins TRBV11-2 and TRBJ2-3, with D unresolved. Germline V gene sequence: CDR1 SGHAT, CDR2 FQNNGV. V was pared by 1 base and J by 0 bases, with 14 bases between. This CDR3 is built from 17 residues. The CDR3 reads CASSLAVSASSTDTQYF. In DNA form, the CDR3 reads TGTGCCAGCAGCTTAGCCGTATCGGCCTCTAGCACAGATACGCAGTATTTT.

Here the CDR3 reads CASSTTGGNQPQHF. The CDR3 nucleotides read TGTGCCAGTAGTACGACAGGGGGGAATCAGCCCCAGCATTTT. This chain connects TRBV19 to TRBJ1-5, with 9 bases lining up with TRBD1. The CDR3 runs 14 residues. The J segment lost 4 bases and the V segment lost 4 bases, leaving 2 bases of the junction unmatched. CDR1 and CDR2 from the germline V gene are LNHDA and SQIVND (reference sequence).

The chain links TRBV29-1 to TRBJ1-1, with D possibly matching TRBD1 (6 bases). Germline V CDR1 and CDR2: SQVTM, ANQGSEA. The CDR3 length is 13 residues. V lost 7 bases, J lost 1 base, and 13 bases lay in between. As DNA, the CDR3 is TGCAGCGCCTATGGGGGCACGAACACTGAAGCTTTCTTT. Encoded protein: CSAYGGTNTEAFF.

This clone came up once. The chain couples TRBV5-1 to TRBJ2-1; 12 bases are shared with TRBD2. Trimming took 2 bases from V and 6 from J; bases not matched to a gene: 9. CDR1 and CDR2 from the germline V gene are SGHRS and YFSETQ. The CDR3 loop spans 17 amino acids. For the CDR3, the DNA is TGCGCCAGCAGCTTCCGACTAGCGGGAGAAGGGGGCAATGAGCAGTTCTTC. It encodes CASSFRLAGEGGNEQFF. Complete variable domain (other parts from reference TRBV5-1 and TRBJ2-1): KAGVTQTPRYLIKTRGQQVTLSCSPISGHRSVSWYQQTPGQGLQFLFEYFSETQRNKGNFPGRFSGRQFSNSRSEMNVSTLELGDSALYLCASSFRLAGEGGNEQFFGPGTRLTVL.

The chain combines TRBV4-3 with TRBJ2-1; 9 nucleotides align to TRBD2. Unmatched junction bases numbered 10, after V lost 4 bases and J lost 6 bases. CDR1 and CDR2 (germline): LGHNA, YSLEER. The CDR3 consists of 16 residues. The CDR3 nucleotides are TGCGCCAGCAGCCGTAGTATAGCGGGAGAGGGCAATGAGCAGTTCTTC. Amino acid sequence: CASSRSIAGEGNEQFF.

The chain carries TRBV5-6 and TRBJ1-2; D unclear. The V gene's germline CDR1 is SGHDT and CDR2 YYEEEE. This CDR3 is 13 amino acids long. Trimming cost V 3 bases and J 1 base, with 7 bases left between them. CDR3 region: CASSWGSNYGYTF. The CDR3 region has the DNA TGTGCCAGCAGCTGGGGAAGTAACTATGGCTACACCTTC.

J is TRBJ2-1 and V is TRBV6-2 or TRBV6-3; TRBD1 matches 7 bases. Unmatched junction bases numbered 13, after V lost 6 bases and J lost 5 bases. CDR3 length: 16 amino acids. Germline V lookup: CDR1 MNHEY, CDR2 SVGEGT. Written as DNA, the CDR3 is TGTGCCAGCAGCCACGCCGGGACAGCCAACGACAATGAGCAGTTCTTC. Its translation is CASSHAGTANDNEQFF.

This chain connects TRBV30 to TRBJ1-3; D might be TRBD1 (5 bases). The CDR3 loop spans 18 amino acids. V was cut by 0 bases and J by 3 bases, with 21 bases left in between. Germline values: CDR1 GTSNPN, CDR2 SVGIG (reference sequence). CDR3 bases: TGTGCCTGGAGTGTAATAGGGCGGCAGGGAATTTTTGGAAACACCATATATTTT. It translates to CAWSVIGRQGIFGNTIYF.

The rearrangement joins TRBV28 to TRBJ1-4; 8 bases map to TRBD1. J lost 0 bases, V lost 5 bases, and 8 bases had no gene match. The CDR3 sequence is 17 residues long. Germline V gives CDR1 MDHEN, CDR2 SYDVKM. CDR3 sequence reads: CASSRDRPRATNEKLFF. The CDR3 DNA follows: TGTGCCAGCAGTAGGGACAGGCCCCGTGCAACTAATGAAAAACTGTTTTTT.

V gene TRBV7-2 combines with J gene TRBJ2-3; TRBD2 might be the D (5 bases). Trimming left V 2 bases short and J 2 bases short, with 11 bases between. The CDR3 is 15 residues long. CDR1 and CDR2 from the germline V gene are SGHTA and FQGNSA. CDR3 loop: CASSLYGSVTDTQYF. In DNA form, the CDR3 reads TGTGCCAGCAGCTTATATGGGAGTGTCACAGATACGCAGTATTTT.

As DNA, the CDR3 is TGTGCCAGCAGTGAAAGACGGACAGGAAGCGAGCAGTACTTC. Translation: CASSERRTGSEQYF. This sequence joins TRBV6-1 and TRBJ2-7; 7 bases agree with TRBD1. Losses at the gene ends were 2 bases for V and 6 bases for J; bases not matched to a gene: 7. CDR1 is MNHNS and CDR2 is SASEGT in the germline V gene. The CDR3 is 14 residues long.

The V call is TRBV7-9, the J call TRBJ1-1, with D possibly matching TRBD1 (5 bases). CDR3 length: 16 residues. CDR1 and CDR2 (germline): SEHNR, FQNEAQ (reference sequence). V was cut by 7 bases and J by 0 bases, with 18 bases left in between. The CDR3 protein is CASNNLWGGMNTEAFF. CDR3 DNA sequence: TGTGCCAGCAACAACCTGTGGGGCGGCATGAACACTGAAGCTTTCTTT. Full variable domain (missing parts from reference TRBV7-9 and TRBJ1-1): DTGVSQNPRHKITKRGQNVTFRCDPISEHNRLYWYRQTLGQGPEFLTYFQNEAQLEKSRLLSDRFSAERPKGSFSTLEIQRTEQGDSAMYLCASNNLWGGMNTEAFFGQGTRLTVV.